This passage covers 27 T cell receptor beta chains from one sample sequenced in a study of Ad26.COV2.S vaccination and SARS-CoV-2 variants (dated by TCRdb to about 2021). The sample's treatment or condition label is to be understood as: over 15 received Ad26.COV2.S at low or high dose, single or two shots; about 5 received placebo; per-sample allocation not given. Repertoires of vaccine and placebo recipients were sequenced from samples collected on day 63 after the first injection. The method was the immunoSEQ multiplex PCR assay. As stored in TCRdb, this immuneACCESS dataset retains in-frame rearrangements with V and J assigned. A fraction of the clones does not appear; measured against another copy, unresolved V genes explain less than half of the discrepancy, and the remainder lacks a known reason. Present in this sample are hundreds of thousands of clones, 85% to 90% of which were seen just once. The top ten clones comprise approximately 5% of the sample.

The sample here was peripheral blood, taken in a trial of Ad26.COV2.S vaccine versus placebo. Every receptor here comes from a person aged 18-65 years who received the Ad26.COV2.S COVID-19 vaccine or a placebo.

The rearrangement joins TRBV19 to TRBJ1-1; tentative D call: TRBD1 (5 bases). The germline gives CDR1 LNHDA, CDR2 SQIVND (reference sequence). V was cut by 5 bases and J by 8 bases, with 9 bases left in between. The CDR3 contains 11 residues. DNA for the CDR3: TGTGCCAGTAGTCTTTACAGGGAAGCTTTCTTT. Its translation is CASSLYREAFF.

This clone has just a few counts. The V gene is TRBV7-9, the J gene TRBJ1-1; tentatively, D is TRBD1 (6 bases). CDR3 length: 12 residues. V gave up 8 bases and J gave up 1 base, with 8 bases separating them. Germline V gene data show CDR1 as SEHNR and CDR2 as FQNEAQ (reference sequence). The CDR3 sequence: CASGGSNTEAFF. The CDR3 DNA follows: TGTGCCAGCGGGGGCTCGAACACTGAAGCTTTCTTT. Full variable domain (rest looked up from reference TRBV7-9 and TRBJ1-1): DTGVSQNPRHKITKRGQNVTFRCDPISEHNRLYWYRQTLGQGPEFLTYFQNEAQLEKSRLLSDRFSAERPKGSFSTLEIQRTEQGDSAMYLCASGGSNTEAFFGQGTRLTVV.

The CDR3 loop reads CASRGSSYEQYF. The CDR3 region has the DNA TGTGCCAGCAGGGGCTCCTCCTACGAGCAGTACTTC. The chain couples TRBV6-5 to TRBJ2-7; D uncertain. CDR3 length: 12 residues. Trimming removed 6 bases from V and 0 bases from J, with 6 bases in between. Germline V gene lookup returns CDR1 MNHEY and CDR2 SVGAGI.

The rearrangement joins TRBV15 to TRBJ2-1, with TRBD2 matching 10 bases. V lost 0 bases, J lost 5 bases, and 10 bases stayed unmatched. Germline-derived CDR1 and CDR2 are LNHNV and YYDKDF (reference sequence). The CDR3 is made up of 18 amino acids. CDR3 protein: CATSRDARPSGRHNEQFF. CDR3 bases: TGTGCCACCAGCAGAGACGCTCGCCCTAGCGGGAGACACAATGAGCAGTTCTTC. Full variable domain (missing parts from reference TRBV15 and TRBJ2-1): DAMVIQNPRYQVTQFGKPVTLSCSQTLNHNVMYWYQQKSSQAPKLLFHYYDKDFNNEADTPDNFQSRRPNTSFCFLDIRSPGLGDTAMYLCATSRDARPSGRHNEQFFGPGTRLTVL.

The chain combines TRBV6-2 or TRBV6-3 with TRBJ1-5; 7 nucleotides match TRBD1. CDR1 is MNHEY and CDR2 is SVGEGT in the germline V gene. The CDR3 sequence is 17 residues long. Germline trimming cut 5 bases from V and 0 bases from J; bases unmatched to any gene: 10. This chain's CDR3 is CASSTGTAIYSNQPQHF. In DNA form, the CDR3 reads TGTGCCAGCAGTACAGGGACAGCCATTTATAGCAATCAGCCCCAGCATTTT.

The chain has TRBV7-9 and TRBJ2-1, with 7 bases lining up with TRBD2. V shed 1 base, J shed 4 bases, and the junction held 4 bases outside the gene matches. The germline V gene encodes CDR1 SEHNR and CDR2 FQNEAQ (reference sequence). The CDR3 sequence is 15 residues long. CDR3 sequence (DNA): TGTGCCAGCAGCTTAGGGAGCGGGACGTACAATGAGCAGTTCTTC. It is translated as CASSLGSGTYNEQFF.

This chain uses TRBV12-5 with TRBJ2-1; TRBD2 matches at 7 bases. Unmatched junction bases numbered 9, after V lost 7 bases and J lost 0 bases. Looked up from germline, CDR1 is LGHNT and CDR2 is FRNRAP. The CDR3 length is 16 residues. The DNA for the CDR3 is TGTGCTAGTGTAGGGCCAGCGGGAAGCTCCTACAATGAGCAGTTCTTC. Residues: CASVGPAGSSYNEQFF. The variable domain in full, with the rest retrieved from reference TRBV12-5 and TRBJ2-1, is DARVTQTPRHKVTEMGQEVTMRCQPILGHNTVFWYRQTMMQGLELLAYFRNRAPLDDSGMPKDRFSAEMPDATLATLKIQPSEPRDSAVYFCASVGPAGSSYNEQFFGPGTRLTVL.

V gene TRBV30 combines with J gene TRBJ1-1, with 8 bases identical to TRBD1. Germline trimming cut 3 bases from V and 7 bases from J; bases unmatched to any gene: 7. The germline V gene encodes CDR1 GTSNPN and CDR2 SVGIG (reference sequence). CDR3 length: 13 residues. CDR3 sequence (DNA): TGTGCCTGGAGGAGGACAGGGCAACGTGAAGCTTTCTTT. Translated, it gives CAWRRTGQREAFF. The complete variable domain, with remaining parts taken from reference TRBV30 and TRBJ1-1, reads SQTIHQWPATLVQPVGSPLSLECTVEGTSNPNLYWYRQAAGRGLQLLFYSVGIGQISSEVPQNLSASRPQDRQFILSSKKLLLSDSGFYLCAWRRTGQREAFFGQGTRLTVV.

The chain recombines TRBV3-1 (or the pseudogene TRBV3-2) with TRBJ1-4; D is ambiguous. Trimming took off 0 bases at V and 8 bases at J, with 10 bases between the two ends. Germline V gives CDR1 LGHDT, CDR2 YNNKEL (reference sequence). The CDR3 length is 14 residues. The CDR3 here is CASSQELNSEKLFF. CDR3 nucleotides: TGTGCCAGCAGCCAAGAGTTGAACAGCGAAAAACTGTTTTTT.

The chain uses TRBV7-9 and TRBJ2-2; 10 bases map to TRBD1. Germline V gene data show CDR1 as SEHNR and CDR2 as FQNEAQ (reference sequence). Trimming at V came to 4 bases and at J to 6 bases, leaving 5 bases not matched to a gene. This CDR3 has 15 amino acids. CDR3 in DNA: TGTGCCAGCAGCTCCGGGACAGGGGTTGCCGGGGAGCTGTTTTTT. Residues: CASSSGTGVAGELFF.

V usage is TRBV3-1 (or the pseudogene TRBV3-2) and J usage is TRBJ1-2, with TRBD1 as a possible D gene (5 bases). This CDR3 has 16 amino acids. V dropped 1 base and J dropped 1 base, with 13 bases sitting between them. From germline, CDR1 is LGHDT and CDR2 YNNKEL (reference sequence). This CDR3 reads CASSQVLWDLNYGYTF. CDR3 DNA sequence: TGTGCCAGCAGCCAAGTATTGTGGGACCTTAACTATGGCTACACCTTC.

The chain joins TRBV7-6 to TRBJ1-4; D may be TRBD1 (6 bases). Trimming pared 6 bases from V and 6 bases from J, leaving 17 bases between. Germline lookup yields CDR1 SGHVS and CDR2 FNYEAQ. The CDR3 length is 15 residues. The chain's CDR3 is CASRLRRGPDEKLFF. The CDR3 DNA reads TGTGCCAGCAGACTACGTCGGGGGCCCGATGAAAAACTGTTTTTT.

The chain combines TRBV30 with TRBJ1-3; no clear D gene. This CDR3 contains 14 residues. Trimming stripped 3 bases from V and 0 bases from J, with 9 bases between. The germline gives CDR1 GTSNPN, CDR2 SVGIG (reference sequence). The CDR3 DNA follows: TGTGCCTGGAGCAGTTACTTCTCTGGAAACACCATATATTTT. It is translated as CAWSSYFSGNTIYF.

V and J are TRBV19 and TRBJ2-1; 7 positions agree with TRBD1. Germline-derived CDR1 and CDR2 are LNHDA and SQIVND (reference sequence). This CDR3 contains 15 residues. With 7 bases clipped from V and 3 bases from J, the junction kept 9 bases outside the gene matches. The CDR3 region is CASNSRQGHYNEQFF. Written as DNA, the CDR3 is TGTGCCAGTAACAGCCGACAGGGACACTACAATGAGCAGTTCTTC.

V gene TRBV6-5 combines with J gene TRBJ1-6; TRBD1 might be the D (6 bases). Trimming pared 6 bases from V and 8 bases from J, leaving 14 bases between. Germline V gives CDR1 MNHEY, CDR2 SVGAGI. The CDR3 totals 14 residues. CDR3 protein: CASSLRGRDSPLHF. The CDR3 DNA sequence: TGTGCCAGCAGCCTCAGGGGTCGAGATTCACCCCTCCACTTT.

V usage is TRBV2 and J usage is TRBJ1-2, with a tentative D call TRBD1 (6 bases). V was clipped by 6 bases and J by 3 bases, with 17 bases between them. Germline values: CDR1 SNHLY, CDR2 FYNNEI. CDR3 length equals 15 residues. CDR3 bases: TGTGCCAGCAGGATGTCCTATGAGGGGGACTATGGCTACACCTTC. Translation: CASRMSYEGDYGYTF. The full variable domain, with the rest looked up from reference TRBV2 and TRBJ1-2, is EPEVTQTPSHQVTQMGQEVILRCVPISNHLYFYWYRQILGQKVEFLVSFYNNEISEKSEIFDDQFSVERPDGSNFTLKIRSTKLEDSAMYFCASRMSYEGDYGYTFGSGTRLTVV.

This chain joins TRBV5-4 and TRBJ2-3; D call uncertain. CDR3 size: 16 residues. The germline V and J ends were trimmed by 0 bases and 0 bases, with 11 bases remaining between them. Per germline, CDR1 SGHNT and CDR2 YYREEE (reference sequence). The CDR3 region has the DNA TGTGCCAGCAGCTTGGTGTTCGGTGGTAGCACAGATACGCAGTATTTT. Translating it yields CASSLVFGGSTDTQYF.

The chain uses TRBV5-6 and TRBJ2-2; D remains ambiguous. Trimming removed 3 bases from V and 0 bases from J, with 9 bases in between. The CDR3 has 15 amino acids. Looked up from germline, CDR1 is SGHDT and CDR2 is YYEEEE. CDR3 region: CASSSVWTNTGELFF. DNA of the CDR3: TGTGCCAGCAGCTCAGTGTGGACGAACACCGGGGAGCTGTTTTTT.

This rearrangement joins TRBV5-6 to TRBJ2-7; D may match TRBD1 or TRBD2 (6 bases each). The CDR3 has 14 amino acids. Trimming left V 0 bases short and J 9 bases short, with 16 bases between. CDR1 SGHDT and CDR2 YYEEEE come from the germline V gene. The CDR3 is CASSLAGAHPGQYF. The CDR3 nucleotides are TGTGCCAGCAGCTTGGCGGGGGCCCATCCTGGGCAGTACTTC.

The CDR3 sequence: CASSHWTGSYEQYF. For the CDR3, the DNA is TGCGCCAGCAGCCACTGGACGGGGTCCTACGAGCAGTACTTC. V is TRBV4-3 and J is TRBJ2-7; TRBD2 might be the D (5 bases). Trimming left V 3 bases short and J 1 base short, with 10 bases between. Germline V CDR1 and CDR2: LGHNA, YSLEER. The CDR3 runs to 14 residues.

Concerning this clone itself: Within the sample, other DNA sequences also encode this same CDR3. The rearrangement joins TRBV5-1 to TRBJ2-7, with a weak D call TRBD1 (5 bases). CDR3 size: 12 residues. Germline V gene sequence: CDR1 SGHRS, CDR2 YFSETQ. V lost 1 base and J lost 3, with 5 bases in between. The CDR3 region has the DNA TGCGCCAGCAGCTTGCAGGGCTACGAGCAGTACTTC. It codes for CASSLQGYEQYF.

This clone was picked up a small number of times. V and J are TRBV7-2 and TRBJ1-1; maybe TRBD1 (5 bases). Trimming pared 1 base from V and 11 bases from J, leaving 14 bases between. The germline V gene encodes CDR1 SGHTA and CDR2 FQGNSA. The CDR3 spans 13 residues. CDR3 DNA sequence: TGTGCCAGCAGCTTAGTCTGGGACCTTGGGGCTTTCTTT. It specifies CASSLVWDLGAFF.

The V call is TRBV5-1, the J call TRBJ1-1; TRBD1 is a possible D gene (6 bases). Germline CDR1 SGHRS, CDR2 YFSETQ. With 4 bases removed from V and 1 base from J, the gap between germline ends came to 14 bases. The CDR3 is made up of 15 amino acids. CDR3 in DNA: TGCGCCAGCAGCCTCAATACAGGGCAGAACACTGAAGCTTTCTTT. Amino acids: CASSLNTGQNTEAFF.

CDR3 bases: TGTGCCAGCACCGGGCCGATCGGAAACACCATATATTTT. This encodes CASTGPIGNTIYF. The V call is TRBV28, the J call TRBJ1-3; no definite D call. The CDR3 contains 13 residues. V was trimmed by 7 bases and J by 4 bases, leaving 11 bases between them. Germline-derived CDR1 and CDR2 are MDHEN and SYDVKM. The whole variable domain, filled in from reference TRBV28 and TRBJ1-3, reads DVKVTQSSRYLVKRTGEKVFLECVQDMDHENMFWYRQDPGLGLRLIYFSYDVKMKEKGDIPEGYSVSREKKERFSLILESASTNQTSMYLCASTGPIGNTIYFGEGSWLTVV.

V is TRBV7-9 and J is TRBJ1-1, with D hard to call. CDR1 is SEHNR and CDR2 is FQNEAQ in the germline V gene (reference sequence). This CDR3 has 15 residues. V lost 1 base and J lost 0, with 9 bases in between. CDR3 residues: CASSLGVGMNTEAFF. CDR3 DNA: TGTGCCAGCAGCTTAGGTGTAGGAATGAACACTGAAGCTTTCTTT.

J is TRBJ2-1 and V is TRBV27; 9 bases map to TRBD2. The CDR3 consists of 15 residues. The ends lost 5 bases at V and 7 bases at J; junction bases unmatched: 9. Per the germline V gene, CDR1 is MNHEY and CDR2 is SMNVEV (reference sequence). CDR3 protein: CASSPSLAGQNEQFF. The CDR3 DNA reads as TGTGCCAGCAGTCCGTCACTAGCGGGCCAGAATGAGCAGTTCTTC.

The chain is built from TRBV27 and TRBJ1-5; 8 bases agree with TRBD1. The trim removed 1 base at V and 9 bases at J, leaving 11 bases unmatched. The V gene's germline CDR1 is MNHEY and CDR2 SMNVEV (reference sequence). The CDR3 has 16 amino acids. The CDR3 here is CASSLFGTGPNRPQHF. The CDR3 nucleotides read TGTGCCAGCAGTTTATTCGGGACAGGACCAAACCGGCCCCAGCATTTT.